This T cell receptor (beta chain) was captured by sequencing in a study of blood T cell repertoires in COVID-19. The protocol was immunoSEQ multiplex PCR, while the TCRdb copy is restricted to in-frame clones and leaves out a portion. The sample lists approximately 220,000 clones, around 88% seen once, with around 4% in the top ten. This sequence was found in a woman in her twenties or thirties who had been exposed to COVID-19. Sequenced sample: PBMCs or T cells enriched from blood (not recorded which).

CDR3 protein: CASSSMGHNSPLHF. The CDR3 nucleotides are TGTGCCAGCAGTTCGATGGGGCACAATTCACCCCTCCACTTT. The chain couples TRBV28 to TRBJ1-6, with D possibly being TRBD1 (5 bases). Germline CDR1 MDHEN, CDR2 SYDVKM. The CDR3 is 14 residues long. Trimming shortened V by 4 bases and J by 7 bases, and 11 bases separated the two germline ends.